The 2 T cell receptor beta chains given below trace back to one sample, sequenced in a study of cytomegalovirus exposure and HLA in healthy donors (dated 2017 in TCRdb). The method was the immunoSEQ multiplex PCR assay. For the multiplex PCR, a mixture combining 60 forward primers for TCR Vbeta segments and 13 reverse primers for TCR Jbeta segments was used. In TCRdb, the immuneACCESS table is reduced to in-frame sequences with V and J assigned. These tables do not hold every clone; where another copy was compared, an unresolved V gene accounts for under half, and the others remain unexplained. The record for this sample contains 100,000 or so clones. The ten largest clones capture about 3.4% of the sample. The material sequenced was PBMCs. Receptor source: a woman aged 25 to 39 in good health and CMV-seronegative.

CDR3 in DNA: TGTGCCAGCAGGGGTTTGCGGGGGATGGATGAGCAGTTCTTC. Residues: CASRGLRGMDEQFF. The chain has TRBV27 and TRBJ2-1, with TRBD2 matching 7 bases. Per germline, CDR1 MNHEY and CDR2 SMNVEV (reference sequence). V shed 6 bases and J 8 bases; nucleotides not matched to a gene: 10. There are 14 residues in the CDR3.

The chain recombines TRBV4-2 with TRBJ2-7; D might be TRBD2 (5 bases). The CDR3 has 15 amino acids. V was trimmed by 0 bases and J by 2 bases, leaving 11 bases between them. Germline V CDR1 and CDR2: LGHNA, YNFKEQ. The DNA for the CDR3 is TGTGCCAGCAGCCAAGATACCGGGGAACCCTACGAGCAGTACTTC. Its translation: CASSQDTGEPYEQYF.